This T cell receptor beta chain was retrieved from a study of beta chain features in type 1 diabetes. Study-wide results and caveats: The study found moderately but significantly shorter TCRB CDR3s in all four CD4+ subsets of Type 1 diabetes patients.

A word on this clone: Its specificity is not known.

Trimming pared 5 bases from V and 6 bases from J, leaving 15 bases between. The CDR3 is 15 amino acids. From germline, CDR1 is SGHRS and CDR2 YFSETQ. Since all of the isolated RNA was reverse transcribed, expressed TCRB transcripts were what got sequenced. Assay used: immunoSEQ multiplex PCR; TCRdb lists only in-frame clones, some missing. The sample lists 120,000 to 150,000 clones; about an eighth were seen once. Sequencing used central memory CD4+ T cells from blood. This sequence originates from a man aged 18-30 years with type 1 diabetes. The chain combines TRBV5-1 with TRBJ1-6; D is uncertain. As DNA, the CDR3 is TGCGCCAGCAGTCCCCTCGACGGAGTTAATTCACCCCTCCACTTT. It is translated as CASSPLDGVNSPLHF.